Given below is one TCR beta chain in context. The antigen is not known. The data belong to a study of OX40 agonist ivuxolimab in advanced cancers. General study results and limits: Clonal expansion in partial responders at 0.1-3.0 mg/kg ranked among the lowest.

This table comes from immunoSEQ multiplex PCR, and its TCRdb copy is limited to in-frame clones, with some not included. The table has 95,000 or so clones, roughly 84% seen once. Germline lookup yields CDR1 GTSNPN and CDR2 SVGIG (reference sequence). There are 15 residues in the CDR3. Trimming stripped 4 bases from V and 3 bases from J, with 15 bases between. This clonotype was sampled from an adult with an advanced solid tumor such as melanoma, head and neck, liver or kidney cancer. The genes are TRBV30 and TRBJ1-4; D remains ambiguous. Sample: CD4+ or CD8+ T cells sorted from blood, taken in a trial of the OX40 agonist ivuxolimab. CDR3 nucleotide sequence: TGTGCCTGGACAGCGACCTTCTCACCTAATGAAAAACTGTTTTTT. Its protein is CAWTATFSPNEKLFF. The variable domain in full, completed from reference TRBV30 and TRBJ1-4, reads SQTIHQWPATLVQPVGSPLSLECTVEGTSNPNLYWYRQAAGRGLQLLFYSVGIGQISSEVPQNLSASRPQDRQFILSSKKLLLSDSGFYLCAWTATFSPNEKLFFGSGTQLSVL.